These 11 T cell receptor beta chains were all obtained from the same sample, sequenced in a study of blood T cells in healthy people across ages. Next came a second PCR, run for about 7 to 11 cycles, which used a sample-barcoded 5' primer along with a J-beta primer mix. TCRdb ran MiXCR on the 5' RACE reads and lists one entry per CDR3 protein. The repertoire consists of 780,000 or so distinct CDR3 sequences, with around a quarter occurring once and the leading ten covering more than 3%. These same records also appear under a second study, on T cells of mothers and their children.

The sample consisted of blood. These receptors originate from a boy younger than 18 in good health.

The chain joins TRBV7-9 to TRBJ1-4; D unresolved. Trimming cost V 0 bases and J 0 bases, with 8 bases left between them. In germline, CDR1 is SEHNR, CDR2 FQNEAQ (reference sequence). CDR3 length equals 16 residues. In nucleotides, the CDR3 is TGTGCCAGCAGCTTAGCGGTCGGGGCAACTAATGAAAAACTGTTTTTT. It encodes CASSLAVGATNEKLFF.

The chain joins TRBV5-1 to TRBJ2-3; D perhaps matches TRBD2 (5 bases). Germline-derived CDR1 and CDR2 are SGHRS and YFSETQ. This CDR3 region has 15 residues. Trimming removed 4 bases from V and 3 bases from J, with 15 bases in between. The CDR3 is CASSGLIKTTDTQYF. Here the CDR3 DNA reads TGCGCCAGCAGCGGACTTATAAAGACGACAGATACGCAGTATTTT.

This clonotype was detected only a few times. The V call is TRBV20-1, the J call TRBJ2-7; 8 positions agree with TRBD1. V was pared by 5 bases and J by 2 bases, with 5 bases of the junction left unmatched. This CDR3 is 13 amino acids long. Germline CDR1 is DFQATT and CDR2 is SNEGSKA (reference sequence). The CDR3 DNA reads as TGCAGTGCTCAACACAGGGGGGCCTACGAGCAGTACTTC. This codes for CSAQHRGAYEQYF.

The chain combines TRBV27 with TRBJ1-2; 12 bases agree with TRBD1. V shed 4 bases and J 6 bases; nucleotides not matched to a gene: 6. The CDR3 runs 15 residues. The germline V gene encodes CDR1 MNHEY and CDR2 SMNVEV (reference sequence). CDR3 DNA: TGTGCCAGCAGTTCGGGGACAGGGGGCTGGAATGGCTACACCTTC. As protein: CASSSGTGGWNGYTF.

There are a few counts of this clonotype. This chain links TRBV4-3 with TRBJ1-1, with D possibly TRBD1 on 5 matching bases. V was shortened by 0 bases and J by 1 base, with 18 bases between the two germline ends. The CDR3 has 18 residues. The germline V gene encodes CDR1 LGHNA and CDR2 YSLEER. CDR3 amino acids: CASSQEVWGVGQNTEAFF. The CDR3 coding sequence is TGCGCCAGCAGCCAAGAAGTCTGGGGGGTAGGGCAGAACACTGAAGCTTTCTTT.

This clonotype was found a few times. The chain has TRBV28 and TRBJ2-7; no reliable D call. V shed 7 bases and J shed 5 bases, with 12 bases lying between them. This CDR3 has 12 amino acids. Germline V gene lookup returns CDR1 MDHEN and CDR2 SYDVKM. The DNA for the CDR3 is TGTGCCAGCAAACAAGGACCCCACGAGCAGTACTTC. Amino acids: CASKQGPHEQYF.

V and J are TRBV6-5 and TRBJ1-4; 7 bases are shared with TRBD1. Germline V gene data show CDR1 as MNHEY and CDR2 as SVGAGI. Unmatched junction bases numbered 9, after V lost 0 bases and J lost 2 bases. The CDR3 length is 18 residues. CDR3 region: CASSYSATGRRTNEKLFF. Here the CDR3 DNA reads TGTGCCAGCAGTTACTCCGCGACAGGGAGGCGTACTAATGAAAAACTGTTTTTT.

The chain combines TRBV3-1 with TRBJ2-1; the match to TRBD2 covers 7 bases. V trimming: 1 base; J trimming: 4 bases; junction bases outside the gene matches: 4. The germline V gene has CDR1 LGHDT and CDR2 YNNKEL (reference sequence). CDR3 length: 15 amino acids. The CDR3 region is CASSQASGVYNEQFF. CDR3 sequence (DNA): TGTGCCAGCAGCCAAGCTAGCGGAGTATACAATGAGCAGTTCTTC.

This sequence joins TRBV7-9 and TRBJ2-1, with D hard to call. Trimming stripped 5 bases from V and 0 bases from J, with 14 bases between. The CDR3 is 16 amino acids. Germline assignment: CDR1 SEHNR and CDR2 FQNEAQ (reference sequence). The CDR3 sequence is CASSLYRQSSYNEQFF. CDR3 nucleotide sequence: TGTGCCAGCAGCCTTTATCGCCAGAGCTCCTACAATGAGCAGTTCTTC.

The J gene is TRBJ1-2, the V gene TRBV3-1; possibly TRBD1 for D (5 bases). Germline-derived CDR1 and CDR2 are LGHDT and YNNKEL (reference sequence). CDR3 size: 16 residues. The V end lost 4 bases, the J end lost 4 bases, and 19 bases lay between the germline ends. The CDR3 reads CASSLAWGGSTYGYTF. In DNA form, the CDR3 reads TGTGCCAGCAGCCTGGCATGGGGCGGATCTACCTATGGCTACACCTTC.

This clonotype showed up just a few times. The chain combines TRBV4-3 with TRBJ2-5, with D perhaps matching TRBD2 (6 bases). CDR1 and CDR2 (germline): LGHNA, YSLEER. CDR3 length: 17 amino acids. V was cut by 0 bases and J by 1 base, with 15 bases left in between. The CDR3 nucleotides are TGCGCCAGCAGCCAAGATCTTTCGGGAGTGCCCCAAGAGACCCAGTACTTC. Residues: CASSQDLSGVPQETQYF.